This T cell receptor beta chain was retrieved from a study of T cells after somatic rescue of genetic block. This clone has just one count. The protocol was immunoSEQ multiplex PCR, while the TCRdb copy is restricted to in-frame clones and leaves out a portion. The table has 11,000 to 15,000 clones, 65% to 75% seen once; the top ten hold 28%. J gave up 0 bases and V 2 bases, and 5 bases lay outside the gene matches. Germline-derived CDR1 and CDR2 are KGHSH and LQKENI. This CDR3 comprises 16 residues. The rearrangement joins TRBV18 to TRBJ2-7, with 9 bases that match TRBD1. This clonotype was sampled from a man between 18 and 29 years old. The sequenced material came from peripheral blood mononuclear cells (PBMCs). CDR3 coding DNA: TGTGCCAGCTCACCAATAAGGACAGGGGCCTCCTACGAGCAGTACTTC. Its translation is CASSPIRTGASYEQYF.